Given below is one TCR beta chain in context. Its antigen is unknown. Treatment described: about 20 received Ad26.COV2.S at low or high dose, single or two shots; several received placebo; per-sample allocation not given. Each sample was drawn 63 days after the first injection (of vaccine or placebo). Expression of Wuhan-strain SARS-CoV-2 spike came from the Ad26 vector that formed the vaccine. This entry is derived from a study of Ad26.COV2.S vaccination and SARS-CoV-2 variants. Points from the study as a whole: Substantial breadth was reportedly displayed by spike-specific CD8+ and CD4+ T cell responses after vaccination. Vaccinees and placebo recipients showed similar non-spike TCR breadth.

CDR3 length equals 14 residues. Deletions cut 9 bases from V and 0 bases from J, with 9 bases between. The germline gives CDR1 LNHDA, CDR2 SQIVND (reference sequence). The method was immunoSEQ multiplex PCR; TCRdb's version includes in-frame clones alone and lacks a portion of them. The sample holds 360,000 or so clones; about 89% are singletons and the top ten take around 2%. V and J are TRBV19 and TRBJ2-6, with D maybe TRBD2 (5 bases). The sequencing used peripheral blood, collected in a trial of Ad26.COV2.S vaccine versus placebo. The receptor was isolated from a person between 18 and 60 years old who received the Ad26.COV2.S COVID-19 vaccine or a placebo. CDR3 in DNA: TGTGCCAGCCGAGGGAACTCTGGGGCCAACGTCCTGACTTTC. Translating it yields CASRGNSGANVLTF.